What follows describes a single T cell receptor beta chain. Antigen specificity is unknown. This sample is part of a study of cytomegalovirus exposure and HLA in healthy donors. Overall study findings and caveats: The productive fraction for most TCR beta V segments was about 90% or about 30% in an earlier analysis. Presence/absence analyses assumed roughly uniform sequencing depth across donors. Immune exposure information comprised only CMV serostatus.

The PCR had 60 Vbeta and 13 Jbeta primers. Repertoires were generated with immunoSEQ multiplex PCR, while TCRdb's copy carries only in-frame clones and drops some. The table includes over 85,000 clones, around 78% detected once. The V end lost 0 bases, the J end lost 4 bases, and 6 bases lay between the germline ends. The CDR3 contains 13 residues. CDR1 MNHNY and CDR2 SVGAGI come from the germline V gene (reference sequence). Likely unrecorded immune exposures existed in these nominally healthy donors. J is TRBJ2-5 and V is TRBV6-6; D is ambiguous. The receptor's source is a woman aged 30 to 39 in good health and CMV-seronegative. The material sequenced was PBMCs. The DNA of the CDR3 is TGTGCCAGCAGTTACTCTCTCCGAGAGACCCAGTACTTC. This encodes CASSYSLRETQYF.